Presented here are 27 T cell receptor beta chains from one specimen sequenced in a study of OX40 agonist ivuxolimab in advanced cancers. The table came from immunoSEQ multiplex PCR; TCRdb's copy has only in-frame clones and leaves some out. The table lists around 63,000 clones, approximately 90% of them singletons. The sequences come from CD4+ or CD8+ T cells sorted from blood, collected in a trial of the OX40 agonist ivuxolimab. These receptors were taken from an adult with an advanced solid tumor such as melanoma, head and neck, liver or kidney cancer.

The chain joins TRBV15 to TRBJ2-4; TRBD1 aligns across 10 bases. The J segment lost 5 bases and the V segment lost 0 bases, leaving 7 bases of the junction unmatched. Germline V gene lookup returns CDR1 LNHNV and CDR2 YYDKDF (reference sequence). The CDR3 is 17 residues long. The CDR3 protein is CATSRDDRGRLENIQYF. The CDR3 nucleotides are TGTGCCACCAGCAGAGATGACAGGGGGCGCTTGGAAAACATTCAGTACTTC.

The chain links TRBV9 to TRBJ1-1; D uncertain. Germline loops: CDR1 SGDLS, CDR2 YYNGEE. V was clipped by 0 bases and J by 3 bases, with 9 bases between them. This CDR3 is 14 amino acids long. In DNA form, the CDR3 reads TGTGCCAGCAGCGTAGTTCAGGCGGACACTGAAGCTTTCTTT. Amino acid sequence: CASSVVQADTEAFF.

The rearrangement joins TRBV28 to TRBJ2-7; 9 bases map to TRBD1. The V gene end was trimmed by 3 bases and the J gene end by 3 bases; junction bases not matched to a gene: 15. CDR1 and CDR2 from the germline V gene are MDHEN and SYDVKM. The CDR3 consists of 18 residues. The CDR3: CASSFLTSLQGALYEQYF. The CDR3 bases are TGTGCCAGCAGTTTCCTGACAAGCCTACAGGGGGCGCTCTACGAGCAGTACTTC. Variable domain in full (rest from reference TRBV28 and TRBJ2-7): DVKVTQSSRYLVKRTGEKVFLECVQDMDHENMFWYRQDPGLGLRLIYFSYDVKMKEKGDIPEGYSVSREKKERFSLILESASTNQTSMYLCASSFLTSLQGALYEQYFGPGTRLTVT.

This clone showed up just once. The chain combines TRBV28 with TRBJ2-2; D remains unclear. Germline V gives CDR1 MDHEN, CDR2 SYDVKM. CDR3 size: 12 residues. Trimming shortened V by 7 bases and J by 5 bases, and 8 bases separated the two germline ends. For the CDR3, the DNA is TGTGCCAGCAAAACAATGACCGGGGAGCTGTTTTTT. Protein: CASKTMTGELFF.

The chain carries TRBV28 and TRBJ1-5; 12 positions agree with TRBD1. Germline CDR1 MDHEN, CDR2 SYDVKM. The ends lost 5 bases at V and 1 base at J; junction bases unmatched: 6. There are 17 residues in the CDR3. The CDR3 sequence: CASSPGTGGFSNQPQHF. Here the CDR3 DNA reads TGTGCCAGCAGTCCAGGGACAGGGGGCTTCAGCAATCAGCCCCAGCATTTT. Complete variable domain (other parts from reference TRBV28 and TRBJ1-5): DVKVTQSSRYLVKRTGEKVFLECVQDMDHENMFWYRQDPGLGLRLIYFSYDVKMKEKGDIPEGYSVSREKKERFSLILESASTNQTSMYLCASSPGTGGFSNQPQHFGDGTRLSIL.

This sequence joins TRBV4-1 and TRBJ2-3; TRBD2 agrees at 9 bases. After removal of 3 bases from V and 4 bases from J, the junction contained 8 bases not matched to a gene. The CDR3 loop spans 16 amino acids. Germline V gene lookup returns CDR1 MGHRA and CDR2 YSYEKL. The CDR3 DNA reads TGCGCCAGCAGCCAGGCACCGGGACTAGCAGCAGATACGCAGTATTTT. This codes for CASSQAPGLAADTQYF.

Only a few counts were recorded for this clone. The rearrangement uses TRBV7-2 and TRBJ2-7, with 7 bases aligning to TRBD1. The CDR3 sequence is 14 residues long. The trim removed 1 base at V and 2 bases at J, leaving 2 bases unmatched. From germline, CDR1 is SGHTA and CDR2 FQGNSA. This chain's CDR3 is CASSLGTGPYEQYF. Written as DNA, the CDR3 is TGTGCCAGCAGCTTAGGGACAGGCCCCTACGAGCAGTACTTC.

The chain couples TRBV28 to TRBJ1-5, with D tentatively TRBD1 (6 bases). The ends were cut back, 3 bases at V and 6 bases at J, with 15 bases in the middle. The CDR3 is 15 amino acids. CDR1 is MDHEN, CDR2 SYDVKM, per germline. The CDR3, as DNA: TGTGCCAGCAGTTTGGGCCCCGGACAGTTTCAGCCCCAGCATTTT. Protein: CASSLGPGQFQPQHF.

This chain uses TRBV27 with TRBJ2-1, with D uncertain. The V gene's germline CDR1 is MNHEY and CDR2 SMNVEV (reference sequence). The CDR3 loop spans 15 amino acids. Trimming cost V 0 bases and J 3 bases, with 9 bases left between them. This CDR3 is CASSLSNVRYNEQFF. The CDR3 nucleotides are TGTGCCAGCAGTTTATCGAACGTCCGCTACAATGAGCAGTTCTTC.

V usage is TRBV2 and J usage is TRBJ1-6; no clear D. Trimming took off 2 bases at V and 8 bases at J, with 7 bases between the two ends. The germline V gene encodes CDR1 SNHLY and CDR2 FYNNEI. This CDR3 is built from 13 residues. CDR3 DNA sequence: TGTGCCAGCAGTGAAAGGAGAGATTCACCCCTCCACTTT. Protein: CASSERRDSPLHF.

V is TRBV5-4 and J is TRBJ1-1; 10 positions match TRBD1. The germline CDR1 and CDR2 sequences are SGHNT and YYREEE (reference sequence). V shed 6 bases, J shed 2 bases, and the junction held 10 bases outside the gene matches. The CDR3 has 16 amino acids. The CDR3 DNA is TGTGCCAGCAAAGATAGACAGGGGGCGGGAAACACTGAAGCTTTCTTT. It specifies CASKDRQGAGNTEAFF.

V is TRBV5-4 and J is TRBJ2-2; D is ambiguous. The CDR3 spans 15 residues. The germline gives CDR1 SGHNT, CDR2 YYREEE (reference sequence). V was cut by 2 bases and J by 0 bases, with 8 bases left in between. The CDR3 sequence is CASSFGSTNTGELFF. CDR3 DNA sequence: TGTGCCAGCAGCTTTGGCAGCACGAACACCGGGGAGCTGTTTTTT.

The DNA of the CDR3 is TGTGCCAGCGGTAGAGGTGAGCAGTTCTTC. Translation gives CASGRGEQFF. The chain employs TRBV28 and TRBJ2-1, with D unresolved. The CDR3 has 10 amino acids. V lost 8 bases and J 9 bases, leaving 8 bases between the germline ends. Germline V gene sequence: CDR1 MDHEN, CDR2 SYDVKM. Variable domain in full (rest from reference TRBV28 and TRBJ2-1): DVKVTQSSRYLVKRTGEKVFLECVQDMDHENMFWYRQDPGLGLRLIYFSYDVKMKEKGDIPEGYSVSREKKERFSLILESASTNQTSMYLCASGRGEQFFGPGTRLTVL.

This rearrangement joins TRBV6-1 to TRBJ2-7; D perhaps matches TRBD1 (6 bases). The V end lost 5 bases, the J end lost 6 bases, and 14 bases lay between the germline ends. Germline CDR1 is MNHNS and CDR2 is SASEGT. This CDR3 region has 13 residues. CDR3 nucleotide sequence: TGTGCCAGCAGTTCCCGGTGGGGGCTCGAGCAGTACTTC. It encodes CASSSRWGLEQYF.

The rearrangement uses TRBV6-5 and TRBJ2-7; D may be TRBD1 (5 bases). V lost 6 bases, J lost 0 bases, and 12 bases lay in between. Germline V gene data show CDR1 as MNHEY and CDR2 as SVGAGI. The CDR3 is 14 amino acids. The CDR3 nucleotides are TGTGCCAGCAGCAGGGTATCAAGCTCCTACGAGCAGTACTTC. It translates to CASSRVSSSYEQYF.

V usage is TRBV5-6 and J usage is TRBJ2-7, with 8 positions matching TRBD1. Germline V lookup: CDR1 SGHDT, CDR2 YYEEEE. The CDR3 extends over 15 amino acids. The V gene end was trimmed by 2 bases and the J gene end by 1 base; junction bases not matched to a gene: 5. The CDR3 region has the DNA TGTGCCAGCAGCTTTTGGGACAGGCGTTCCTACGAGCAGTACTTC. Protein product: CASSFWDRRSYEQYF.

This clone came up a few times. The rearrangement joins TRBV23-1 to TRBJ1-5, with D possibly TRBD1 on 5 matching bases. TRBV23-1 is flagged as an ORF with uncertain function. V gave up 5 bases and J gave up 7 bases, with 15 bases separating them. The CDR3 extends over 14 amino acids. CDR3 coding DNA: TGCGCCAGCAGTTGTATTCAGGGAGACCAGCCCCAGCATTTT. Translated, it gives CASSCIQGDQPQHF.

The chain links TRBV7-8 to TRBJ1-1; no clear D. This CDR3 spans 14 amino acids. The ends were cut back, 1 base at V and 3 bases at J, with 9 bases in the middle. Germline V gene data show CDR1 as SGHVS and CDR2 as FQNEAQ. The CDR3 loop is CASSLVGPDTEAFF. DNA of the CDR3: TGTGCCAGCAGCTTAGTTGGCCCCGACACTGAAGCTTTCTTT.

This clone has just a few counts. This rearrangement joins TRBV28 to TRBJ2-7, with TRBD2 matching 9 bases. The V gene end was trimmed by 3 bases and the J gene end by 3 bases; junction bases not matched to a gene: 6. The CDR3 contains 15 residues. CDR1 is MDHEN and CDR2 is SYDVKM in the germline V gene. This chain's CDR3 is CASSFPLAGIYEQYF. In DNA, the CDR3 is TGTGCCAGCAGTTTTCCCCTAGCGGGGATCTACGAGCAGTACTTC.

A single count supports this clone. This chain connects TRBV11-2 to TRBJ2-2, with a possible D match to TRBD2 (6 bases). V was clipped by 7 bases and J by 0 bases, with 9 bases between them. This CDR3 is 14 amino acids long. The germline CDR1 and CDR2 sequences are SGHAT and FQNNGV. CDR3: CASKTGANTGELFF. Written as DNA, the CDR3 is TGTGCCAGCAAGACGGGAGCGAACACCGGGGAGCTGTTTTTT.

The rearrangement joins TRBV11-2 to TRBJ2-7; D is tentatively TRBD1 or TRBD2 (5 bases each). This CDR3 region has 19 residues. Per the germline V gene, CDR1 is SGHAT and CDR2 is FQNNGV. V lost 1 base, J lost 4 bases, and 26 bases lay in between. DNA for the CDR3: TGTGCCAGCAGCTTAGCCTTAGGCCATGGGGCAGGCGGGTCGTACGAGCAGTACTTC. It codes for CASSLALGHGAGGSYEQYF.

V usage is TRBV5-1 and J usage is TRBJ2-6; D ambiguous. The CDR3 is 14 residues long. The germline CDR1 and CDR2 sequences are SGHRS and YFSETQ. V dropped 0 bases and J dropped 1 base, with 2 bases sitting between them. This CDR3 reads CASSLGSGANVLTF. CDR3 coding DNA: TGCGCCAGCAGCTTGGGGTCTGGGGCCAACGTCCTGACTTTC.

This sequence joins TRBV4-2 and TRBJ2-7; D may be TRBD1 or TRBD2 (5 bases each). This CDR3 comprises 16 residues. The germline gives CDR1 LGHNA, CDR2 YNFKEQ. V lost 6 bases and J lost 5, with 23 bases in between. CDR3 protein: CASSPGRRSLVDEQYF. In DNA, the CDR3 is TGTGCCAGCAGTCCGGGACGGCGGTCGCTGGTCGACGAGCAGTACTTC.

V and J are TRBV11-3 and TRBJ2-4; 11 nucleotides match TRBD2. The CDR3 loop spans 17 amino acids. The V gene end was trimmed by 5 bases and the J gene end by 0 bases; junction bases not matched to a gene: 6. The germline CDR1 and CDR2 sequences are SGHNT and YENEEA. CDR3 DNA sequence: TGTGCCAGCAGCCACGCTAGCGGGAGGATAGCCAAAAACATTCAGTACTTC. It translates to CASSHASGRIAKNIQYF.

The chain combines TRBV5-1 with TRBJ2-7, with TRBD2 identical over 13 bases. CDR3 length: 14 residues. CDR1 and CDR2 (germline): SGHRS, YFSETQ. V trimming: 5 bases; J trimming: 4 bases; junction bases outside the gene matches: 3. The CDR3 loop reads CASSWTSGGYEQYF. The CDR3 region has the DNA TGCGCCAGCAGTTGGACTAGCGGGGGTTACGAGCAGTACTTC.

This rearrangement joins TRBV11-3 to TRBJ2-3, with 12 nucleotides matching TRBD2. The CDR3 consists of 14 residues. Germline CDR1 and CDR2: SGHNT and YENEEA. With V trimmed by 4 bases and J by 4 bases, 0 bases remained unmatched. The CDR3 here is CASSSSGGADTQYF. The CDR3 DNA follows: TGTGCCAGCAGCTCTAGCGGGGGGGCAGATACGCAGTATTTT.

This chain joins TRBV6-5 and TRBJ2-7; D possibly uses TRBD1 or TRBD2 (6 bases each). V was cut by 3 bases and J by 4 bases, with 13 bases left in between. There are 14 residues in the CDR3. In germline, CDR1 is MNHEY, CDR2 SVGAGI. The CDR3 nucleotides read TGTGCCAGCAGTTATAGGCAGGGGAGGTACGAGCAGTACTTC. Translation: CASSYRQGRYEQYF.